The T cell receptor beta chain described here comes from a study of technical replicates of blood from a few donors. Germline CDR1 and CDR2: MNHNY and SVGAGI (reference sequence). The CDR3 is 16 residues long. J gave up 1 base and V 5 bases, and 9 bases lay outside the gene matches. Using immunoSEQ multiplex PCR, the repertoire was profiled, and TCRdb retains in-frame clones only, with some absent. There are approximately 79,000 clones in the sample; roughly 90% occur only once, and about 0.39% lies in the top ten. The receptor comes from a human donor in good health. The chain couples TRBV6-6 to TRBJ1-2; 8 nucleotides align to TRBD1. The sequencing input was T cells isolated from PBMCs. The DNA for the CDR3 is TGTGCCAGCAGTCCCGGGGCAGGGGGCAGTAACTATGGCTACACCTTC. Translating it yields CASSPGAGGSNYGYTF.